This entry concerns a single TCR beta chain. The antigen remains unidentified. This entry belongs to a study of cytomegalovirus exposure and HLA in healthy donors. Study background: One earlier analysis, a look at 150 million to 200 million T cells, found some 120 million unique TCR beta sequences.

Study-wide points: V- and J-gene trimming of TCR beta was linked (in a later analysis) to a missense DCLRE1C variant. The authors judged a highly shared variant cluster likely a sequencing artifact. The records held CMV serostatus as the only immune exposure information.

The primer mix had 60 Vbeta and 13 Jbeta primers. Generated by immunoSEQ multiplex PCR, the TCRdb table keeps only in-frame clones and is missing some. The sample gives 200,000 to 250,000 clones, over 70% of which show up once; approximately 0.71% is in the top ten. Trimming pared 8 bases from V and 4 bases from J, leaving 15 bases between. The CDR3 totals 13 residues. Germline V lookup: CDR1 SEHNR, CDR2 FQNEAQ (reference sequence). The TCR sequence derives from a boy aged 2 to 9 in good health and CMV-seronegative. The chain links TRBV7-9 to TRBJ2-7; D unresolved. Input material: PBMCs. The CDR3 bases are TGTGCCAGCTCCGCCGGGTATTTTTACGAGCAGTACTTC. This sequence encodes CASSAGYFYEQYF.